Shown below are 26 T cell receptor beta chains from a single sample sequenced in a study of PD-1 blockade in classical Hodgkin lymphoma. Each patient experienced a relapse that followed autologous stem cell transplantation, and brentuximab vedotin exposure varied. Data came from immunoSEQ multiplex PCR; TCRdb stores just in-frame clones and leaves some out. The sample includes about 110,000 clones, approximately 90% seen only once; the top ten take around 20%. Here the sequenced sample was peripheral blood mononuclear cells (PBMCs), taken before the second cycle of nivolumab. Receptor source: a human donor with classical Hodgkin lymphoma.

This rearrangement joins TRBV4-3 to TRBJ2-2, with D uncertain. V was clipped by 0 bases and J by 4 bases, with 18 bases between them. The CDR3 is 18 residues long. Per germline, CDR1 LGHNA and CDR2 YSLEER. The CDR3 loop reads CASSQDRVPGLGTGELFF. CDR3 DNA sequence: TGCGCCAGCAGCCAAGATCGCGTTCCGGGCCTAGGCACCGGGGAGCTGTTTTTT.

The chain links TRBV28 to TRBJ2-7, with TRBD2 matching 12 bases. This CDR3 is built from 16 residues. Per the germline V gene, CDR1 is MDHEN and CDR2 is SYDVKM. Trimming at V came to 4 bases and at J to 3 bases, leaving 7 bases not matched to a gene. CDR3 region: CASSSPRTSGNYEQYF. The CDR3 DNA reads TGTGCCAGCAGTTCCCCTCGGACTAGCGGGAACTACGAGCAGTACTTC.

CDR3 nucleotide sequence: TGTGCCAGCAGCGCAGGCCCCACTGAAGCTTTCTTT. Its translation is CASSAGPTEAFF. The rearrangement joins TRBV2 to TRBJ1-1; D unresolved. Trimming took 6 bases from V and 4 from J, leaving 9 bases between them. This CDR3 contains 12 residues. Germline values: CDR1 SNHLY, CDR2 FYNNEI.

Regarding this clone: Relative to the germline gene, one junction end is altered; a read error may explain this. V usage is TRBV6-1 and J usage is TRBJ1-2; TRBD1 matches at 12 bases. The germline CDR1 and CDR2 sequences are MNHNS and SASEGT. This CDR3 region has 15 residues. The CDR3 DNA sequence: TGTGCCAGCAGAGAAGGGACAGGGGGCGCGTATGGCTACACCTTC. It codes for CASREGTGGAYGYTF.

This clone was recorded only once. The rearrangement joins TRBV18 to TRBJ1-1; 7 bases map to TRBD1. Germline V gene lookup returns CDR1 KGHSH and CDR2 LQKENI. The CDR3 consists of 15 residues. V lost 0 bases to trimming and J lost 2 bases; unmatched junction nucleotides: 3. The CDR3 region is CASSPPDRANTEAFF. The CDR3 coding sequence is TGTGCCAGCTCACCACCCGACAGGGCAAACACTGAAGCTTTCTTT.

This clone was seen once. This rearrangement joins TRBV5-1 to TRBJ2-2; 8 bases are a match to TRBD1. This CDR3 contains 15 residues. The germline CDR1 and CDR2 sequences are SGHRS and YFSETQ. V shed 4 bases, J shed 1 base, and the junction held 3 bases outside the gene matches. In nucleotides, the CDR3 is TGCGCCAGCAGCCCGGGACAGGTGAACACCGGGGAGCTGTTTTTT. Translated: CASSPGQVNTGELFF.

V and J are TRBV4-3 and TRBJ2-1; TRBD2 might be the D (5 bases). From germline, CDR1 is LGHNA and CDR2 YSLEER. V was cut by 4 bases and J by 0 bases, with 16 bases left in between. This CDR3 is built from 17 residues. This CDR3 reads CASSPADARYSYNEQFF. CDR3 in DNA: TGCGCCAGCAGCCCAGCGGATGCGCGGTACTCCTACAATGAGCAGTTCTTC.

The chain employs TRBV10-1 and TRBJ1-1; weak D call: TRBD1 (5 bases). V lost 0 bases and J 2 bases, leaving 10 bases between the germline ends. CDR1 WNHNN and CDR2 SYGVQD come from the germline V gene (reference sequence). The CDR3 spans 15 residues. The CDR3 DNA follows: TGCGCCAGCAGTGAGTCGATGGGGGGAAACACTGAAGCTTTCTTT. It yields the protein CASSESMGGNTEAFF.

The chain recombines TRBV5-1 with TRBJ1-2; 9 bases map to TRBD1. CDR1 and CDR2 (germline): SGHRS, YFSETQ. The V and J ends lost 4 bases and 4 bases, in that order; junction bases with no gene match: 5. The CDR3 has 14 amino acids. The DNA for the CDR3 is TGCGCCAGCAGCAGAGAGGGACAGGGCTATGGCTACACCTTC. It translates to CASSREGQGYGYTF.

There are a few counts of this clone. The chain joins TRBV2 to TRBJ1-1; no firm D call. Germline V lookup: CDR1 SNHLY, CDR2 FYNNEI. V shed 1 base and J shed 0 bases, with 9 bases lying between them. The length of the CDR3 is 15 residues. CDR3 in amino acids: CASSEVAPMNTEAFF. CDR3 DNA: TGTGCCAGCAGTGAAGTGGCACCCATGAACACTGAAGCTTTCTTT.

V is TRBV29-1 and J is TRBJ1-2; 9 bases match TRBD1. This CDR3 has 14 residues. Germline V gene sequence: CDR1 SQVTM, CDR2 ANQGSEA. V lost 5 bases to trimming and J lost 6 bases; unmatched junction nucleotides: 10. The CDR3 loop reads CSVSGTGSFDGYTF. The CDR3 nucleotides read TGCAGCGTTTCCGGGACAGGGTCTTTTGATGGCTACACCTTC.

V gene TRBV10-3 combines with J gene TRBJ2-5, with D tentatively TRBD1 (6 bases). Trimming pared 6 bases from V and 4 bases from J, leaving 24 bases between. CDR3 length: 17 residues. CDR1 ENHRY and CDR2 SYGVKD come from the germline V gene. For the CDR3, the DNA is TGTGCCATCAGCTCCAGCATACAGGGTCCACGGGGAGAGACCCAGTACTTC. It encodes CAISSSIQGPRGETQYF.

Here the CDR3 reads CASSPLYGYTF. The DNA for the CDR3 is TGTGCCAGCAGCCCCTTATATGGCTACACCTTC. The chain recombines TRBV11-2 with TRBJ1-2; D remains ambiguous. This CDR3 comprises 11 residues. The germline CDR1 and CDR2 sequences are SGHAT and FQNNGV. With 5 bases removed from V and 5 bases from J, the gap between germline ends came to 6 bases.

The chain is built from TRBV4-2 and TRBJ2-7; 10 nucleotides align to TRBD2. Unmatched junction bases numbered 3, after V lost 1 base and J lost 3 bases. Germline V gene sequence: CDR1 LGHNA, CDR2 YNFKEQ. The CDR3 totals 15 residues. CDR3 amino acids: CASSQGTSGHYEQYF. The CDR3 DNA sequence: TGTGCCAGCAGCCAAGGGACTAGCGGACACTACGAGCAGTACTTC.

This chain joins TRBV5-6 and TRBJ1-1; D call uncertain. V shed 4 bases and J shed 4 bases, with 17 bases lying between them. CDR1 and CDR2 from the germline V gene are SGHDT and YYEEEE. The CDR3 is made up of 15 amino acids. The CDR3 reads CASSLAFVRSTEAFF. CDR3 DNA: TGTGCCAGCAGCCTGGCCTTCGTACGGAGCACTGAAGCTTTCTTT.

V and J are TRBV7-8 and TRBJ1-1; D not certain. The V end was cut by 4 bases, the J end by 2 bases, with 8 bases between. This CDR3 spans 13 amino acids. Germline CDR1 reads SGHVS; CDR2 reads FQNEAQ. Written as DNA, the CDR3 is TGTGCCAGCAGCTCGCCTGAAAACACTGAAGCTTTCTTT. Translation gives CASSSPENTEAFF.

V usage is TRBV6-1 and J usage is TRBJ2-7; 13 nucleotides match TRBD2. J gave up 4 bases and V 5 bases, and 2 bases lay outside the gene matches. The CDR3 sequence is 14 residues long. From germline, CDR1 is MNHNS and CDR2 SASEGT. The CDR3: CASSSTSGRYEQYF. The CDR3 nucleotides are TGTGCCAGCAGTTCGACTAGCGGGAGGTACGAGCAGTACTTC.

To note about this clone: The same CDR3 is also encoded by other DNA sequences in this sample. This chain links TRBV5-4 with TRBJ2-7, with TRBD1 matching 8 bases. The germline gives CDR1 SGHNT, CDR2 YYREEE (reference sequence). Unmatched junction bases numbered 5, after V lost 4 bases and J lost 2 bases. The CDR3 consists of 14 residues. The CDR3 nucleotides are TGTGCCAGCAGCCCCCGGGACAGGCCCTACGAGCAGTACTTC. This encodes CASSPRDRPYEQYF.

The chain recombines TRBV5-1 with TRBJ2-3; D is perhaps TRBD2 (5 bases). The V gene's germline CDR1 is SGHRS and CDR2 YFSETQ. This CDR3 is built from 15 residues. Trimming took 4 bases from V and 6 from J, leaving 18 bases between them. The CDR3 loop is CASSAWVREMDTQYF. CDR3 nucleotide sequence: TGCGCCAGCAGCGCTTGGGTCCGGGAAATGGATACGCAGTATTTT.

The chain recombines TRBV7-9 with TRBJ2-5; D gene uncertain. Per the germline V gene, CDR1 is SEHNR and CDR2 is FQNEAQ (reference sequence). V was clipped by 1 base and J by 3 bases, with 3 bases between them. CDR3 length equals 12 residues. The CDR3 reads CASSLVEETQYF. The CDR3 DNA follows: TGTGCCAGCAGCTTAGTTGAAGAGACCCAGTACTTC.

The chain couples TRBV6-5 to TRBJ1-2; TRBD1 might be the D (5 bases). CDR1 is MNHEY, CDR2 SVGAGI, per germline. Deletions cut 7 bases from V and 3 bases from J, with 15 bases between. The CDR3 extends over 14 amino acids. The CDR3 nucleotides read TGTGCCAGCACCCGGCAGGGTGGAGACTATGGCTACACCTTC. Translating it yields CASTRQGGDYGYTF.

The rearrangement joins TRBV7-2 to TRBJ1-6, with D hard to call. Germline values: CDR1 SGHTA, CDR2 FQGNSA. The CDR3 has 11 amino acids. The CDR3 DNA follows: TGTGGGGCACGTGTAGGCGCGGCCCTCCACTTT. It is translated as CGARVGAALHF.

The chain couples TRBV2 to TRBJ1-3; unclear D gene. This CDR3 comprises 16 residues. Looked up from germline, CDR1 is SNHLY and CDR2 is FYNNEI. V lost 3 bases and J lost 0, with 12 bases in between. In DNA, the CDR3 is TGTGCCAGCAGTGATGAAGGATACGTCTCTGGAAACACCATATATTTT. Protein: CASSDEGYVSGNTIYF.

This clone turned up a few times. J is TRBJ2-7 and V is TRBV27, with no clear D. CDR1 is MNHEY and CDR2 is SMNVEV in the germline V gene (reference sequence). The germline V and J ends were trimmed by 5 bases and 5 bases, with 10 bases remaining between them. This CDR3 is 12 amino acids long. DNA for the CDR3: TGTGCCAGCAGTGAGTGGGGTGACGAGCAGTACTTC. It translates to CASSEWGDEQYF.

V and J are TRBV27 and TRBJ1-1; D unresolved. The germline V and J ends were trimmed by 5 bases and 3 bases, with 10 bases remaining between them. The germline CDR1 and CDR2 sequences are MNHEY and SMNVEV (reference sequence). This CDR3 is built from 13 residues. The CDR3 DNA follows: TGTGCCAGCAGTCTGAGGCCGGACACTGAAGCTTTCTTT. This codes for CASSLRPDTEAFF.

The sample holds a few counts of this clone. The chain has TRBV27 and TRBJ2-7; 11 positions match TRBD2. Germline loops: CDR1 MNHEY, CDR2 SMNVEV (reference sequence). J lost 1 base, V lost 6 bases, and 8 bases had no gene match. This CDR3 spans 16 amino acids. CDR3 loop: CASRGLAELHSYEQYF. Written as DNA, the CDR3 is TGTGCCAGCAGGGGACTAGCGGAACTTCATTCCTACGAGCAGTACTTC.